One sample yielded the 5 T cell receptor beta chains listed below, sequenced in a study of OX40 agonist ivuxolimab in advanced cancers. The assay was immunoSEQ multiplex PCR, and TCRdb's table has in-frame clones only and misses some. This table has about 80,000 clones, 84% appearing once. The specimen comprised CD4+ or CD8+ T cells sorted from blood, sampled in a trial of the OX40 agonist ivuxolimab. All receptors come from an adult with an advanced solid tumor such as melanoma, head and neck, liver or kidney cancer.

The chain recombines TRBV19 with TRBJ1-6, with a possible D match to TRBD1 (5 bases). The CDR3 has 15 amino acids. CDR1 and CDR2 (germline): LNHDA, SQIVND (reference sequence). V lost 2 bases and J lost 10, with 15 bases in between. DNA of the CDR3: TGTGCCAGTAGTATAAAGAGGGGTCAGGAGTCACCCCTCCACTTT. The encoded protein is CASSIKRGQESPLHF.

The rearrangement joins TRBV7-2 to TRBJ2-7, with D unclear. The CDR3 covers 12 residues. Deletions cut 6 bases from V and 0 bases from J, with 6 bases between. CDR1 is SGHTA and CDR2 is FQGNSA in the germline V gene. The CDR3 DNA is TGTGCCAGCAGTTACAGCTCCTACGAGCAGTACTTC. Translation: CASSYSSYEQYF.

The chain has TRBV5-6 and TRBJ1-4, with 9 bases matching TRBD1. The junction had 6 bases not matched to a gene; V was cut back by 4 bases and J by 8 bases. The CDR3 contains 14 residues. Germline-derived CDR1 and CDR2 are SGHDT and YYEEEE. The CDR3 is CASSRTGGEEKLFF. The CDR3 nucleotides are TGTGCCAGCAGCCGCACAGGGGGCGAGGAAAAACTGTTTTTT.

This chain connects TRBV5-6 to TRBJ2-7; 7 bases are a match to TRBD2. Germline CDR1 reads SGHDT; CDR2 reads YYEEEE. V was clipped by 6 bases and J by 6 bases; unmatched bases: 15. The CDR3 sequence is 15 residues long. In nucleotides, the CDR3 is TGTGCCAGCACCCTGCGTTGGGAGGGTAATCTCGAGCAGTACTTC. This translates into CASTLRWEGNLEQYF.

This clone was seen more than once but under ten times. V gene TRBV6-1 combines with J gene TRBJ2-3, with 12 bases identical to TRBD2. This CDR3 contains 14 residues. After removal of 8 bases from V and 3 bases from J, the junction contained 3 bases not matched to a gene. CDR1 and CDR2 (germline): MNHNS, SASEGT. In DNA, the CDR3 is TGTGCCAGCGTGCTAGCGGGGGGGACAGATACGCAGTATTTT. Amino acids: CASVLAGGTDTQYF.